A selection of T cell receptor beta chains follows, all from one sample in a study of identical twins. TCRdb analysed the 5' RACE reads with MiXCR anew, one entry per CDR3 protein. The repertoire holds about 660,000 distinct CDR3 sequences, with under 9% as singletons. The same sample was also studied in work on yellow fever vaccine responses in identical twins.

The specimen sequenced was PBMCs. These receptors all come from a young woman in good health. Both conserved end residues are part of each CDR3. The order of the fields is D gene, clone size, J gene, V gene, CDR3 DNA, CDR3 protein. A D gene is named only where the DNA matches it firmly. Clone sizes are given selectively: once, few, many, or a class where the clone is expanded.

>-|-|TRBJ1-6|TRBV7-8
TGTGCCAGCAGCTTAGGTGCCGTCACAGGGACCTATAATTCACCCCTCCACTTT
CASSLGAVTGTYNSPLHF
>-|-|TRBJ2-4|TRBV7-8
TGTGCCAGCAGCTTAAGGGTTCGTGGGGGCACGGACAAAAACATTCAGTACTTC
CASSLRVRGGTDKNIQYF
>TRBD2|few|TRBJ2-7|TRBV6-5
TGTGCCAGCAGTTACTCCGTGGGACTAGTCTACGAGCAGTACTTC
CASSYSVGLVYEQYF
>TRBD1|few|TRBJ2-3|TRBV7-9
TGTGCCAGCAGCCTAGGGACAGGGGAGTCGGATACGCAGTATTTT
CASSLGTGESDTQYF
>-|few|TRBJ2-7|TRBV20-1
TGCAGTGCTAGCCGCCAGGGCTACGAGCAGTACTTC
CSASRQGYEQYF
>TRBD1|-|TRBJ2-5|TRBV24-1
TGTGCCACCAGTGATCCTTCAGACAGGGTGGGGGAGACCCAGTACTTC
CATSDPSDRVGETQYF
>TRBD2|many|TRBJ2-3|TRBV4-2
TGTGCCAGCAGCCAAGAACTAGCGGGAGTCACAGATACGCAGTATTTT
CASSQELAGVTDTQYF
>-|many|TRBJ2-5|TRBV7-9
TGTGCCAGCAGTCCGGTCGAGGAGACCCAGTACTTC
CASSPVEETQYF
>TRBD2|few|TRBJ2-2|TRBV4-1
TGCGCCAGCAGCCACCAAAGATGGGAACTAGCGGCGTTGGCGAACACCGGGGAGCTGTTTTTT
CASSHQRWELAALANTGELFF
>TRBD2|-|TRBJ2-3|TRBV20-1
TGCAGTGCCACAGGGACTAGCGGGAGACTAGATACGCAGTATTTT
CSATGTSGRLDTQYF
>-|-|TRBJ2-3|TRBV11-1
TGTGCCAGCAGCGCCCCCTTTGCTAGCGCCCCCCAAGCAGATACGCAGTATTTT
CASSAPFASAPQADTQYF
>TRBD2|-|TRBJ2-3|TRBV6-6
TGTGCCAGCAGTTACGCGGGAGAGATTACGCAGTATTTT
CASSYAGEITQYF
>TRBD2|few|TRBJ2-5|TRBV7-2
TGTGCCAGCAGCTTAGGTGGGGGGGAACAAGAGACCCAGTACTTC
CASSLGGGEQETQYF
>-|few|TRBJ2-7|TRBV15
TGTGCCACCAGCAGAGATCGTAAGGGGGAGCAGTACTTC
CATSRDRKGEQYF
>TRBD2|few|TRBJ2-4|TRBV9
TGTGCCAGCAGCGTAGATCCAGCGGGAGGGAAAAAAAACATTCAGTACTTC
CASSVDPAGGKKNIQYF
>-|-|TRBJ1-2|TRBV6-1
TGTGCCAGCAGTCGGACAACCAGTCTTGGCTACACCTTC
CASSRTTSLGYTF
>-|-|TRBJ2-2|TRBV28
TGTGCCAGCAGCAACAGGGCTGGGGGGGAGCTGTTTTTT
CASSNRAGGELFF
>-|many|TRBJ2-2|TRBV4-1
TGCGCCAGCAGCCAAGATAGGTCCAACACCGGGGAGCTGTTTTTT
CASSQDRSNTGELFF
>-|-|TRBJ2-4|TRBV12-3/TRBV12-4
TGTGCCAGCAGACGCGGGACAGAAGGAAACATTCAGTACTTC
CASRRGTEGNIQYF
>-|many|TRBJ2-7|TRBV28
TGTGCCAGCAGTTTTGGTCAGGATTCCTTATACGAGCAGTACTTC
CASSFGQDSLYEQYF
>TRBD2|-|TRBJ2-2|TRBV10-3
TGTGCCATCAGTCAGACTAGCGGGGACGGGGAGCTGTTTTTT
CAISQTSGDGELFF
>-|many|TRBJ2-5|TRBV12-3/TRBV12-4
TGTGCCAGCAGTTTAGCGCGGGAGACCCAGTACTTC
CASSLARETQYF
>-|few|TRBJ2-7|TRBV5-6
TGTGCCAGCAGTAGAGTATTGCTCGAGCAGTACTTC
CASSRVLLEQYF
>-|many|TRBJ2-5|TRBV7-7
TGCGCCAGCAGCTTGGGTTTAGGGCAAGAGACCCAGTACTTC
CASSLGLGQETQYF
>-|few|TRBJ1-6|TRBV5-1
TGCGCCAGCAGCTTGGATGCGGATTCACCCCTCCACTTT
CASSLDADSPLHF
>-|many|TRBJ2-3|TRBV10-3
TGTGCCATCAGTGATTTAGATACGCAGTATTTT
CAISDLDTQYF
>TRBD2|-|TRBJ2-5|TRBV20-1
TGCAGTGCTAGAACACTAGCGGGCCCTCAAGAGACCCAGTACTTC
CSARTLAGPQETQYF
>-|few|TRBJ1-1|TRBV12-3/TRBV12-4
TGTGCCAGCAGTTTACGGGCAGCAGGGAACACTGAAGCTTTCTTT
CASSLRAAGNTEAFF
>-|-|TRBJ2-5|TRBV28
TGTGCCAGCAGTGATCTTTTAGGGGCACAGAGGGAGACCCAGTACTTC
CASSDLLGAQRETQYF
>-|once|TRBJ2-1|TRBV2
TGTGCCAGCAGTGAAGTGTGGCGTTTGAGCTCCTACAATGAGCAGTTCTTC
CASSEVWRLSSYNEQFF
>-|-|TRBJ2-2|TRBV20-1
TGCAGTGCTAGAGTGGGAGCCAAGGACACCGGGGAGCTGTTTTTT
CSARVGAKDTGELFF
>TRBD2|many|TRBJ2-2|TRBV24-1
TGTGCCACCAGTGATCCTCTAGCGGGAGATTCGGGGGAGCTGTTTTTT
CATSDPLAGDSGELFF
>-|few|TRBJ1-2|TRBV27
TGTGCCAGCAGTTTTTCAGGGGTTGGCTATGGCTACACCTTC
CASSFSGVGYGYTF
>-|-|TRBJ1-2|TRBV28
TGTGCCAGCAGTAAGGACAATGGACAGTATGGCTACACCTTC
CASSKDNGQYGYTF
>TRBD2|few|TRBJ2-3|TRBV6-5
TGTGCCAGCAGTTACTCGTCGCGGGGGGCGAACGCAGATACGCAGTATTTT
CASSYSSRGANADTQYF
>-|many|TRBJ1-2|TRBV24-1
TGTGCCACCAGTGATTTCGACTATGGCTACACCTTC
CATSDFDYGYTF
>-|few|TRBJ2-3|TRBV4-2
TGTGCCAGCAGTGGCCAGGCAGGGGTCACGGATACGCAGTATTTT
CASSGQAGVTDTQYF